These 21 T cell receptor beta chains came from one sample sequenced in a study of blood T cell repertoires in COVID-19. This table comes from immunoSEQ multiplex PCR, and its TCRdb copy is limited to in-frame clones, with some not included. In the table there are more than 350,000 clones, 70% to 90% of which are singletons. Input material: PBMCs or T cells enriched from blood (not recorded which). The origin of the receptors is a woman younger than 30 who had been exposed to COVID-19.

This chain joins TRBV6-2 or TRBV6-3 and TRBJ2-5, with TRBD2 matching 8 bases. With 2 bases clipped from V and 5 bases from J, the junction kept 10 bases outside the gene matches. The CDR3 extends over 16 amino acids. Looked up from germline, CDR1 is MNHEY and CDR2 is SVGEGT. This CDR3 is CASSYRSGGPEETQYF. DNA for the CDR3: TGTGCCAGCAGTTACCGTTCGGGGGGGCCTGAGGAGACCCAGTACTTC.

This clone showed up just once. V and J are TRBV10-1 and TRBJ2-6; maybe TRBD2 (6 bases). Germline loops: CDR1 WNHNN, CDR2 SYGVQD (reference sequence). CDR3 size: 18 residues. V dropped 7 bases and J dropped 0 bases, with 19 bases sitting between them. The CDR3 loop is CASTPGGAMYSGANVLTF. The DNA of the CDR3 is TGCGCCAGCACCCCAGGCGGGGCAATGTACTCTGGGGCCAACGTCCTGACTTTC.

This chain uses TRBV5-6 with TRBJ1-5; 8 positions match TRBD1. V gave up 3 bases and J gave up 6 bases; unmatched junction bases: 8. Germline CDR1 reads SGHDT; CDR2 reads YYEEEE. CDR3 length: 15 amino acids. CDR3 bases: TGTGCCAGCAGCTACCGACAGGGGAGGTCTCAGCCCCAGCATTTT. Translated: CASSYRQGRSQPQHF.

The rearrangement links TRBV7-8 to TRBJ1-1; the D gene is possibly TRBD1 (5 bases). The germline V gene has CDR1 SGHVS and CDR2 FQNEAQ. V lost 2 bases to trimming and J lost 0 bases, with 10 bases between them. The CDR3 is 15 residues long. The CDR3 bases are TGTGCCAGCAGCTTATCTGGGGGGTTGAACACTGAAGCTTTCTTT. This encodes CASSLSGGLNTEAFF.

This sequence joins TRBV2 and TRBJ1-4; TRBD1 aligns across 8 bases. CDR1 is SNHLY and CDR2 is FYNNEI in the germline V gene. The CDR3 contains 16 residues. V dropped 5 bases and J dropped 8; count of bases not matched to a gene: 13. CDR3 coding DNA: TGTGCCAGCAGTCGGTTCCCCGACAGGGGAGAAGAAAAACTGTTTTTT. It codes for CASSRFPDRGEEKLFF.

The V and J genes are TRBV28 and TRBJ2-3; TRBD1 matches 7 bases. Trimming cost V 8 bases and J 4 bases; bases outside gene matches: 9. This CDR3 is 14 amino acids long. Germline lookup yields CDR1 MDHEN and CDR2 SYDVKM. DNA for the CDR3: TGTGCCAGCGGGGACAGCCTACGGGCAGATACGCAGTATTTT. Protein: CASGDSLRADTQYF.

The chain is built from TRBV19 and TRBJ1-2, with D possibly TRBD1 on 5 matching bases. This CDR3 has 15 residues. The V end lost 3 bases, the J end lost 5 bases, and 16 bases lay between the germline ends. Per the germline V gene, CDR1 is LNHDA and CDR2 is SQIVND (reference sequence). This chain's CDR3 is CASSIPPGGVYGYTF. The CDR3 coding sequence is TGTGCCAGTAGTATCCCGCCTGGAGGGGTTTATGGCTACACCTTC.

The chain is built from TRBV7-2 and TRBJ2-2, with a weak D call TRBD2 (7 bases). The CDR3 is 14 residues long. The germline V and J ends were trimmed by 5 bases and 4 bases, with 11 bases remaining between them. Germline CDR1 SGHTA, CDR2 FQGNSA. The CDR3 DNA reads as TGTGCCAGCAGCCGGGCGGGGGCCACCGGGGAGCTGTTTTTT. Residues: CASSRAGATGELFF.

In this sample, this clone turned up once. The V call is TRBV5-1, the J call TRBJ1-6; perhaps TRBD1 as D (6 bases). V was pared by 4 bases and J by 7 bases, with 15 bases between. Germline CDR1 reads SGHRS; CDR2 reads YFSETQ. The CDR3 extends over 15 amino acids. The CDR3 loop reads CASSLVGARNSPLHF. CDR3 nucleotide sequence: TGCGCCAGCAGCCTGGTGGGGGCGCGGAATTCACCCCTCCACTTT.

The gene calls are TRBV7-2 and TRBJ1-3; D is uncertain. The germline gives CDR1 SGHTA, CDR2 FQGNSA. V was trimmed by 5 bases and J by 3 bases, leaving 11 bases between them. The CDR3 consists of 14 residues. The CDR3 loop is CASSGGGVGNTIYF. The DNA of the CDR3 is TGTGCCAGCAGCGGAGGCGGGGTTGGAAACACCATATATTTT.

The chain uses TRBV4-2 and TRBJ1-5; D is ambiguous. Trimming cost V 0 bases and J 4 bases, with 4 bases left between them. This CDR3 is 13 amino acids long. Germline CDR1 reads LGHNA; CDR2 reads YNFKEQ. The CDR3, as DNA: TGTGCCAGCAGCCAAGAAACAAATCAGCCCCAGCATTTT. It encodes CASSQETNQPQHF.

The chain links TRBV19 to TRBJ2-3, with 7 positions matching TRBD2. The CDR3 spans 15 residues. Trimming cost V 6 bases and J 0 bases; bases outside gene matches: 6. The germline CDR1 and CDR2 sequences are LNHDA and SQIVND (reference sequence). CDR3 loop: CASRVTSVSTDTQYF. The CDR3 DNA reads as TGTGCCAGTAGGGTCACTAGCGTTAGCACAGATACGCAGTATTTT.

The rearrangement joins TRBV6-6 to TRBJ2-7; possible D gene TRBD2, 6 bases. The CDR3 totals 18 residues. Deletions cut 5 bases from V and 1 base from J, with 24 bases between. CDR1 and CDR2 (germline): MNHNY, SVGAGI (reference sequence). The CDR3 bases are TGTGCCAGCAGTCCGCGGGACGCGCCCGGGACCCTTTCCTACGAGCAGTACTTC. As protein: CASSPRDAPGTLSYEQYF.

This clone was found a few times. The chain carries TRBV28 and TRBJ1-5, with D perhaps TRBD1 (6 bases). V was trimmed by 3 bases and J by 3 bases, leaving 12 bases between them. Looked up from germline, CDR1 is MDHEN and CDR2 is SYDVKM. The CDR3 is 15 residues long. CDR3 in amino acids: CASSFSGGHNQPQHF. The DNA of the CDR3 is TGTGCCAGCAGTTTCTCGGGGGGCCACAATCAGCCCCAGCATTTT.

The chain is built from TRBV6-5 and TRBJ2-2; TRBD1 is a possible D gene (6 bases). Germline lookup yields CDR1 MNHEY and CDR2 SVGAGI. This CDR3 region has 15 residues. With 1 base removed from V and 5 bases from J, the gap between germline ends came to 11 bases. The CDR3 bases are TGTGCCAGCAGTTACTGGGGCACAGGGACCGGGGAGCTGTTTTTT. Protein sequence: CASSYWGTGTGELFF.

This clone was seen a few times. The J gene is TRBJ2-7, the V gene TRBV10-3; perhaps TRBD2 as D (6 bases). V was clipped by 7 bases and J by 6 bases, with 10 bases between them. CDR3 length equals 11 residues. Germline lookup yields CDR1 ENHRY and CDR2 SYGVKD. The DNA for the CDR3 is TGTGCCATCACCCCCGGGGGCGAGCAGTACTTC. Translation gives CAITPGGEQYF.

The V gene is TRBV2, the J gene TRBJ1-6; tentatively, D is TRBD1 (5 bases). This CDR3 spans 18 amino acids. V gave up 2 bases and J gave up 4 bases, with 18 bases separating them. The germline CDR1 and CDR2 sequences are SNHLY and FYNNEI. CDR3 DNA: TGTGCCAGCAGTGAATTGGGATCGGGGGGGGGATATAATTCACCCCTCCACTTT. It codes for CASSELGSGGGYNSPLHF.

This clone was detected only a few times. The chain employs TRBV4-1 and TRBJ1-5; the match to TRBD1 covers 9 bases. This CDR3 contains 14 residues. With V trimmed by 4 bases and J by 6 bases, 4 bases remained unmatched. The germline V gene has CDR1 MGHRA and CDR2 YSYEKL. The CDR3 is CASSLDRGGQPQHF. CDR3 bases: TGCGCCAGCAGCCTGGACAGGGGCGGTCAGCCCCAGCATTTT.

The chain employs TRBV7-8 and TRBJ1-5; D gene uncertain. Per the germline V gene, CDR1 is SGHVS and CDR2 is FQNEAQ. The CDR3 extends over 15 amino acids. The ends were cut back, 5 bases at V and 5 bases at J, with 16 bases in the middle. In nucleotides, the CDR3 is TGTGCCAGCAGCCCCCGGTCGGGAACGGATCAGCCCCAGCATTTT. Its protein product is CASSPRSGTDQPQHF.

CDR3 in amino acids: CAISESEVGGYTF. The CDR3 DNA follows: TGTGCCATCAGTGAGTCGGAGGTTGGGGGCTACACCTTC. The chain employs TRBV10-3 and TRBJ1-2, with no clear D. The CDR3 is made up of 13 amino acids. Between the trimmed V and J ends, which lost 0 bases and 8 bases, there was a span of 10 bases. Germline CDR1 reads ENHRY; CDR2 reads SYGVKD.

As concerns this clone: The sample carries other DNA sequences with the same CDR3. The CDR3 loop is CAISATLYEQYF. CDR3 DNA: TGTGCCATCAGTGCGACTCTCTACGAGCAGTACTTC. The chain employs TRBV10-3 and TRBJ2-7; the D is unclear. The CDR3 covers 12 residues. Germline CDR1 ENHRY, CDR2 SYGVKD. Trimming took 4 bases from V and 3 from J, leaving 7 bases between them.